This T cell receptor (beta chain) was identified during a study of blood T cell repertoires in COVID-19. Trimming took 2 bases from V and 1 from J, leaving 16 bases between them. This CDR3 is 17 amino acids long. Germline CDR1 is SGHDN and CDR2 is FVKESK. TCRdb's copy holds only in-frame clones and misses some; the assay was immunoSEQ multiplex PCR. The repertoire holds 150,000 to 200,000 clones, with around nine tenths as singletons. Sequencing input: peripheral blood. The clonotype comes from a man between 70 and 80 years old with acute or convalescent COVID-19. V and J are TRBV14 and TRBJ2-3, with a possible D match to TRBD2 (6 bases). Here the CDR3 DNA reads TGTGCCAGCAGCCAAAGGAGGGTGGAGAGTGGCACAGATACGCAGTATTTT. Translation: CASSQRRVESGTDTQYF.